Here is one T cell receptor (beta chain) with its context. Its antigen is as yet unknown. The PCR was carried out with 60 Vbeta primers and 13 Jbeta primers. Data came from immunoSEQ multiplex PCR; TCRdb stores just in-frame clones and leaves some out. The sample has about 200,000 clones, and its top ten clones hold about 1%. The data stem from a study of cytomegalovirus exposure and HLA in healthy donors. General observations from the study: Previous analysis showed most TCR beta V segments were productive about 87% or about 30% of the time. Near-uniform donor sequencing depth was presumed by presence/absence analyses.

The CDR3 totals 16 residues. Germline loops: CDR1 MNHNS, CDR2 SASEGT. Trimming took off 3 bases at V and 3 bases at J, with 17 bases between the two ends. The chain has TRBV6-1 and TRBJ1-2; D possibly corresponds to TRBD1 (6 bases). Sequencing was carried out using PBMCs. The sequence was collected from a girl aged 2-10 years in good health and CMV-seropositive. The CDR3 spells CASSDEQGWNYYGYTF. DNA for the CDR3: TGTGCCAGCAGTGACGAACAGGGATGGAACTACTATGGCTACACCTTC.